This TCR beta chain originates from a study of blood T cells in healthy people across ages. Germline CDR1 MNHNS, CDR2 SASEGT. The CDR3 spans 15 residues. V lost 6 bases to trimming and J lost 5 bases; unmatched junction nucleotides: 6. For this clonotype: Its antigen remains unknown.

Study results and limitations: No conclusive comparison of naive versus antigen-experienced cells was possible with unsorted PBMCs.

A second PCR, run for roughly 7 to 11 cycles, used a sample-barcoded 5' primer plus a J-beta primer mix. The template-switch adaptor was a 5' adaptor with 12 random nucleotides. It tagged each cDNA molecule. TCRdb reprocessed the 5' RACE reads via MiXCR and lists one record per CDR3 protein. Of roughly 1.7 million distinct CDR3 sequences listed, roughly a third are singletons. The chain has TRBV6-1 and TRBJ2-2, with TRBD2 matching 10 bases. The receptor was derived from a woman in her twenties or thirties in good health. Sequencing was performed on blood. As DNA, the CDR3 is TGTGCCAGCAGCCAACTAGCGGGGTTTACCGGGGAGCTGTTTTTT. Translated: CASSQLAGFTGELFF.